Listed below are T cell receptor beta chains from one sample, sequenced in a study of T cells in narcolepsy. TCRdb's copy holds only in-frame clones and misses some; the assay was immunoSEQ multiplex PCR. The profile shows some 17,000 clones, about nine tenths of them singletons. Material for sequencing was memory (CD45RA-) CD4+ T cells from blood. Receptor source: a human donor in good health. Each CDR3 is given with its conserved first and last residue. The D gene is left open where the match is weak. Size is omitted from some rows. Given values are once, few, many or a class for expanded clones.

.	TRBV7-2	TRBJ2-7	.	CASSLATYEQYF	TGTGCCAGCAGCTTAGCGACTTACGAGCAGTACTTC
TRBD1	TRBV30	TRBJ2-2	.	CASLQGATGELFF	TGTGCCTCCTTACAGGGGGCAACCGGGGAGCTGTTTTTT
.	TRBV7-2	TRBJ2-5	.	CASSFLVGVQETQYF	TGTGCCAGCAGCTTTCTTGTGGGGGTCCAAGAGACCCAGTACTTC
.	TRBV5-8	TRBJ1-5	.	CASSLSYNQPQHF	TGTGCCAGCAGCTTGTCGTACAATCAGCCCCAGCATTTT
.	TRBV7-6	TRBJ2-5	.	CAGRGTSEVQETQYF	TGTGCCGGCAGGGGCACTAGCGAAGTCCAAGAGACCCAGTACTTC
TRBD2	TRBV19	TRBJ2-1	.	CASSTGTISYNEQFF	TGTGCCAGTAGTACAGGGACTATCTCCTACAATGAGCAGTTCTTC
.	TRBV7-2	TRBJ1-2	.	CASSLGVTNYGYTF	TGTGCCAGCAGCTTAGGGGTTACTAACTATGGCTACACCTTC
TRBD2	TRBV4-2	TRBJ2-1	.	CASSQDLGTRVNNEQFF	TGTGCCAGCAGCCAAGATCTTGGGACTAGAGTGAACAATGAGCAGTTCTTC
.	TRBV12-5	TRBJ1-5	.	CASGPEYQPQHF	TGTGCTAGTGGTCCCGAGTATCAGCCCCAGCATTTT
.	TRBV6-1	TRBJ2-7	.	CASSLGAPSSYEQYF	TGTGCCAGCAGTTTAGGGGCTCCCAGCTCCTACGAGCAGTACTTC
.	TRBV4-3	TRBJ1-2	.	CASSQVIGRDGYTF	TGCGCCAGCAGCCAAGTTATAGGAAGAGATGGCTACACCTTC
.	TRBV5-6	TRBJ2-5	.	CASSSRLGELGETQYF	TGTGCCAGCAGCTCTCGCCTCGGTGAGTTAGGAGAGACCCAGTACTTC
.	TRBV7-2	TRBJ2-3	.	CASKGAPDTQYF	TGTGCCAGCAAAGGCGCCCCAGATACGCAGTATTTT
.	TRBV7-8	TRBJ1-1	.	CASSSGEGDTEAFF	TGTGCCAGCAGCTCAGGGGAGGGGGACACTGAAGCTTTCTTT
TRBD2	TRBV11-2	TRBJ2-1	.	CASSWGLAGGSYNEQFF	TGTGCCAGCAGCTGGGGACTAGCGGGAGGCTCCTACAATGAGCAGTTCTTC
.	TRBV7-9	TRBJ1-2	.	CASSLDPSGKGSYTF	TGTGCCAGCAGCTTAGACCCGTCGGGCAAAGGGAGCTACACCTTC
TRBD1	TRBV7-9	TRBJ1-5	.	CASSLTGGLVDQPQHF	TGTGCCAGCAGCTTAACAGGGGGCTTGGTTGATCAGCCCCAGCATTTT
.	TRBV19	TRBJ1-6	.	CASSIDVASFYSPLHF	TGTGCCAGTAGTATAGATGTAGCCAGCTTTTATTCACCCCTCCACTTT
.	TRBV7-8	TRBJ2-5	.	CASSLAWTTETQYF	TGTGCCAGCAGCTTAGCCTGGACTACTGAGACCCAGTACTTC
TRBD2	TRBV5-4	TRBJ2-5	once	CASSLSRLAGDQGTQYF	TGTGCCAGCAGCTTGTCTCGACTAGCGGGGGACCAAGGGACCCAGTACTTC
TRBD2	TRBV5-1	TRBJ2-3	.	CASGLAGTDTQYF	TGCGCCAGCGGCCTAGCGGGCACAGATACGCAGTATTTT
TRBD2	TRBV30	TRBJ2-4	once	CAWSLGLVAKNIQYF	TGTGCCTGGAGTTTGGGACTAGTCGCCAAAAACATTCAGTACTTC
.	TRBV30	TRBJ1-1	.	CAWTQTGTEAFF	TGTGCCTGGACACAGACCGGCACTGAAGCTTTCTTT
TRBD1	TRBV6-1	TRBJ2-3	.	CASRRGTGETDTQYF	TGTGCCAGCAGGAGGGGGACAGGCGAGACAGATACGCAGTATTTT
TRBD1	TRBV11-3	TRBJ1-2	.	CASSSRTGGYTF	TGTGCCAGCAGCTCCCGGACAGGAGGCTACACCTTC
.	TRBV5-4	TRBJ1-1	.	CASSWKRGMNTEAFF	TGTGCCAGCAGCTGGAAGAGAGGCATGAACACTGAAGCTTTCTTT
.	TRBV14	TRBJ2-1	.	CASSPRGRGISGGSYNEQFF	TGTGCCAGCAGCCCCAGGGGGCGCGGTATTAGCGGGGGCTCCTACAATGAGCAGTTCTTC
TRBD1	TRBV9	TRBJ1-6	few	CASSLRQGTSYNSPLHF	TGTGCCAGCAGCCTACGACAGGGGACGTCCTATAATTCACCCCTCCACTTT
TRBD1	TRBV18	TRBJ1-1	.	CASSPNVGTGNTEAFF	TGTGCCAGCTCACCAAACGTGGGGACAGGGAACACTGAAGCTTTCTTT
TRBD2	TRBV14	TRBJ2-5	few	CASSQTRRLAGGRETQYF	TGTGCCAGCAGCCAAACCCGGAGACTAGCGGGAGGACGGGAGACCCAGTACTTC
TRBD1	TRBV2	TRBJ1-5	.	CASSGQGSNQPQHF	TGTGCCAGCAGTGGACAGGGTAGCAATCAGCCCCAGCATTTT
TRBD2	TRBV5-1	TRBJ2-7	.	CASSKTSGRAGEQYF	TGCGCCAGCAGCAAGACTAGCGGGAGGGCCGGGGAGCAGTACTTC
.	TRBV6-6	TRBJ2-1	.	CASSSSGGSYNEQFF	TGTGCCAGCAGCAGTAGTGGGGGGTCCTACAATGAGCAGTTCTTC
TRBD1	TRBV11-3	TRBJ2-7	.	CASSSQTGVAYEQYF	TGTGCCAGCAGCTCCCAGACAGGGGTCGCCTACGAGCAGTACTTC
TRBD2	TRBV19	TRBJ2-3	.	CASSLGTSGIVQNTDTQYF	TGTGCCAGTAGTCTAGGGACTAGCGGGATAGTTCAAAACACAGATACGCAGTATTTT
TRBD1	TRBV6-1	TRBJ1-5	.	CASRPDRGRIQPQHF	TGTGCCAGCAGACCCGACAGGGGCAGGATTCAGCCCCAGCATTTT
.	TRBV5-1	TRBJ2-2	.	CASSLGDFTGELFF	TGCGCCAGCAGCTTGGGGGACTTCACCGGGGAGCTGTTTTTT
.	TRBV7-2	TRBJ2-7	.	CASSLQGGRGSLIFYEQYF	TGTGCCAGCAGCTTACAGGGGGGCAGGGGGTCGTTGATATTCTACGAGCAGTACTTC
TRBD1	TRBV11-2	TRBJ1-1	once	CASSLFGTGGEAFF	TGTGCCAGCAGCTTATTTGGGACAGGGGGGGAAGCTTTCTTT
.	TRBV7-2	TRBJ1-4	.	CASSSVVVEKLFF	TGTGCCAGCAGCTCAGTAGTTGTGGAAAAACTGTTTTTT
.	TRBV5-1	TRBJ2-5	.	CASSLGAGGPGEQYF	TGCGCCAGCAGCTTGGGGGCCGGGGGGCCAGGGGAGCAGTACTTC
.	TRBV11-2	TRBJ2-3	.	CASSFGRVSTDTQYF	TGTGCCAGCAGCTTCGGCAGGGTTAGCACAGATACGCAGTATTTT